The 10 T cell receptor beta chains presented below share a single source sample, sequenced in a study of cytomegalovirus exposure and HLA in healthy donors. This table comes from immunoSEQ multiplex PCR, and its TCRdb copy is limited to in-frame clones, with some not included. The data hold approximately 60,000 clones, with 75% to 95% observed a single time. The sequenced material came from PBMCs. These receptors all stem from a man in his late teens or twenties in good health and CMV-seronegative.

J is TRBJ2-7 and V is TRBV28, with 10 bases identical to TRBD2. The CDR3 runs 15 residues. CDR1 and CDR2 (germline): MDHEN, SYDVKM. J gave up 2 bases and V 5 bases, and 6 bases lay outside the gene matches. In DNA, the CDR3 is TGTGCCAGCAGTGCCCGACTAGCGGGCCCCTACGAGCAGTACTTC. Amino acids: CASSARLAGPYEQYF. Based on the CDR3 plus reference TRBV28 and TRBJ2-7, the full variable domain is DVKVTQSSRYLVKRTGEKVFLECVQDMDHENMFWYRQDPGLGLRLIYFSYDVKMKEKGDIPEGYSVSREKKERFSLILESASTNQTSMYLCASSARLAGPYEQYFGPGTRLTVT.

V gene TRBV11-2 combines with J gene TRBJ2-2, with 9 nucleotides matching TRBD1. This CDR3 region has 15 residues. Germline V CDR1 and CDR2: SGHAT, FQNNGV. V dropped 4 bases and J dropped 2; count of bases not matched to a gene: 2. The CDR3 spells CASSSTGGNTGELFF. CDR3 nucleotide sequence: TGTGCCAGCAGCTCGACAGGGGGTAACACCGGGGAGCTGTTTTTT.

The CDR3 DNA is TGTGCCAGCAGCTTCCGGACTAGCGGGGGTCCACCGTACTTC. It yields the protein CASSFRTSGGPPYF. The chain combines TRBV11-2 with TRBJ2-5; 13 bases agree with TRBD2. The CDR3 is made up of 14 amino acids. Per the germline V gene, CDR1 is SGHAT and CDR2 is FQNNGV. After removal of 3 bases from V and 13 bases from J, the junction contained 8 bases not matched to a gene.

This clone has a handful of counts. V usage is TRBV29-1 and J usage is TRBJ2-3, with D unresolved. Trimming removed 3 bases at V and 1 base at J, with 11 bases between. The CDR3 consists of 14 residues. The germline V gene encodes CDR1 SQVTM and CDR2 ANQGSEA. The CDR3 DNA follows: TGCAGCGTTGACAGGCCCCAGGGCACAGATACGCAGTATTTT. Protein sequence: CSVDRPQGTDTQYF.

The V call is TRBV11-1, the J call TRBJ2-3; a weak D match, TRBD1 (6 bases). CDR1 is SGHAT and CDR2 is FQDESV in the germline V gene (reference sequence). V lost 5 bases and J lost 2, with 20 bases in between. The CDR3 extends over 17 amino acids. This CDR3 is CASSLHRELPSTDTQYF. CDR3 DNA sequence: TGTGCCAGCAGCCTCCACAGGGAGCTCCCTTCCACAGATACGCAGTATTTT.

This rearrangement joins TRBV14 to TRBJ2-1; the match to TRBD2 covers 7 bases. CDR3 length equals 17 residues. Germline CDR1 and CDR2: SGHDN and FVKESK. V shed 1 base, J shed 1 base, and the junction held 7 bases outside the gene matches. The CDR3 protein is CASSQGLGGGSYNEQFF. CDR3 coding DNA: TGTGCCAGCAGCCAAGGTCTGGGGGGGGGATCCTACAATGAGCAGTTCTTC.

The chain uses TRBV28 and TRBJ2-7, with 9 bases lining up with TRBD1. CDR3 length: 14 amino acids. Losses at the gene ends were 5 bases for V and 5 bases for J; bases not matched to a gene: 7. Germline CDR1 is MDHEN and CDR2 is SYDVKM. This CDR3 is CASSPGTGWHEQYF. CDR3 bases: TGTGCCAGCAGTCCCGGGACAGGGTGGCACGAGCAGTACTTC.

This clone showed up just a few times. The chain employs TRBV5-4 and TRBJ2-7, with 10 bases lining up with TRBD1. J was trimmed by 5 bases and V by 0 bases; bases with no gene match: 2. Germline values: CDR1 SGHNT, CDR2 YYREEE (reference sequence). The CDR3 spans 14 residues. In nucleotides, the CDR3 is TGTGCCAGCAGCTTGGCCGGACAGGGGGACGAGCAGTACTTC. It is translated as CASSLAGQGDEQYF.

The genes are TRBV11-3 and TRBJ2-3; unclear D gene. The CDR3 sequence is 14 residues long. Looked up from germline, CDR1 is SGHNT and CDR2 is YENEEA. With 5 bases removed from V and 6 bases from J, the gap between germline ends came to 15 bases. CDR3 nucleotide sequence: TGTGCCAGCAGCGGGCCATTAGGTGAGGATACGCAGTATTTT. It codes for CASSGPLGEDTQYF.

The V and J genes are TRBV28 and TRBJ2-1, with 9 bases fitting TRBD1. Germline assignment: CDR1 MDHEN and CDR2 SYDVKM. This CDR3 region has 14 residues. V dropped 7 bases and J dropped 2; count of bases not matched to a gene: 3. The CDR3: CASIGQGPYNEQFF. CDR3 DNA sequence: TGTGCCAGCATTGGACAGGGGCCCTACAATGAGCAGTTCTTC. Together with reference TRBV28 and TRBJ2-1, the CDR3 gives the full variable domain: DVKVTQSSRYLVKRTGEKVFLECVQDMDHENMFWYRQDPGLGLRLIYFSYDVKMKEKGDIPEGYSVSREKKERFSLILESASTNQTSMYLCASIGQGPYNEQFFGPGTRLTVL.